The 20 T cell receptor beta chains listed next were all sequenced from one sample in a study of shared clonotypes between healthy human individuals. Sequencing was performed with immunoSEQ multiplex PCR; in TCRdb, only in-frame clones are kept and a portion is missing. The repertoire holds about 2.3 million clones, with more than 80% as singletons. The material sequenced was naive CD4+ T cells from PBMCs. Described subset: CD45RA+ positively selected. These receptor sequences come from a man between 18 and 35 years old in good health. Some clones in this sample may be carry-over from other donors' samples.

The chain carries TRBV28 and TRBJ2-1; D may be TRBD2 (5 bases). The CDR3 runs 13 residues. Per the germline V gene, CDR1 is MDHEN and CDR2 is SYDVKM. Trimming shortened V by 5 bases and J by 8 bases, and 13 bases separated the two germline ends. The CDR3 loop reads CASSRNRDYEQFF. CDR3 coding DNA: TGTGCCAGCAGTAGGAACCGGGATTATGAGCAGTTCTTC.

This clone was seen more than once but under ten times. This CDR3 is also generated by other DNA sequences in the sample. V gene TRBV28 combines with J gene TRBJ1-2; 7 nucleotides line up with TRBD1. The CDR3 covers 13 residues. Germline assignment: CDR1 MDHEN and CDR2 SYDVKM. Trimming cost V 2 bases and J 4 bases; bases outside gene matches: 1. Here the CDR3 DNA reads TGTGCCAGCAGTTTAACAGGGGCCTATGGCTACACCTTC. Protein product: CASSLTGAYGYTF.

The rearrangement links TRBV19 to TRBJ2-1; maybe TRBD2 (6 bases). Per germline, CDR1 LNHDA and CDR2 SQIVND (reference sequence). The ends were cut back, 6 bases at V and 8 bases at J, with 20 bases in the middle. The CDR3 is 15 amino acids. This CDR3 reads CASSPGGKNIDEQFF. CDR3 nucleotide sequence: TGTGCCAGTAGCCCCGGCGGGAAGAATATAGATGAGCAGTTCTTC.

This chain connects TRBV5-5 to TRBJ1-4; no clear D gene. The germline V gene encodes CDR1 SGHKS and CDR2 YYEKEE (reference sequence). This CDR3 contains 14 residues. V was trimmed by 0 bases and J by 8 bases, leaving 11 bases between them. The CDR3 bases are TGTGCCAGCAGCTTGGCCGGGAGATGGGAAAAACTGTTTTTT. It yields the protein CASSLAGRWEKLFF.

The chain has TRBV7-3 and TRBJ2-3; 12 nucleotides line up with TRBD1. There are 16 residues in the CDR3. Germline V gene sequence: CDR1 SGHTA, CDR2 FQGTGA. V was clipped by 3 bases and J by 8 bases; unmatched bases: 9. Written as DNA, the CDR3 is TGTGCCAGCAGCTTGCCCGGGACAGGGGGCAGGGGTACGCAGTATTTT. This translates into CASSLPGTGGRGTQYF.

The rearrangement joins TRBV7-9 to TRBJ1-1, with a possible D match to TRBD1 (6 bases). Germline CDR1 SEHNR, CDR2 FQNEAQ (reference sequence). V lost 5 bases and J lost 8, with 12 bases in between. The CDR3 is 12 amino acids. The CDR3, as DNA: TGTGCCAGCAGCCCAGAGAGGGGGGAAGCTTTCTTT. Translation gives CASSPERGEAFF.

The V and J genes are TRBV28 and TRBJ2-1; 9 bases line up with TRBD2. The V gene's germline CDR1 is MDHEN and CDR2 SYDVKM. This CDR3 contains 16 residues. Trimming took 6 bases from V and 7 from J; bases not matched to a gene: 13. CDR3 sequence (DNA): TGTGCCAGCAGCTCGGGCGGGAGGGCCTATGGAAATGAGCAGTTCTTC. Amino acids: CASSSGGRAYGNEQFF.

A word on this clone: The same CDR3 can be traced to other DNA sequences in this sample. The gene calls are TRBV28 and TRBJ2-7; D call uncertain. Germline CDR1 MDHEN, CDR2 SYDVKM. The CDR3 covers 11 residues. The germline V and J ends were trimmed by 8 bases and 2 bases, with 7 bases remaining between them. In DNA form, the CDR3 reads TGTGCCAGCGGGTCACCCTACGAGCAGTACTTC. Encoded protein: CASGSPYEQYF.

The chain is built from TRBV29-1 and TRBJ2-5, with D unresolved. The CDR3 covers 9 residues. V shed 8 bases and J shed 8 bases, with 9 bases lying between them. Germline V gene data show CDR1 as SQVTM and CDR2 as ANQGSEA. CDR3 in DNA: TGCAGCCACGCGACAACCCAGTACTTC. This gives the protein CSHATTQYF. Full variable domain (missing parts from reference TRBV29-1 and TRBJ2-5): SAVISQKPSRDICQRGTSLTIQCQVDSQVTMMFWYRQQPGQSLTLIATANQGSEATYESGFVIDKFPISRPNLTFSTLTVSNMSPEDSSIYLCSHATTQYFGPGTRLLVL.

Concerning this clone: The sample contains more than one DNA sequence encoding this CDR3. This chain joins TRBV18 and TRBJ2-1; D not resolved. Trimming cost V 0 bases and J 0 bases, with 6 bases left between them. CDR1 is KGHSH, CDR2 LQKENI, per germline. This CDR3 comprises 15 residues. The CDR3 protein is CASSPPPGSYNEQFF. CDR3 DNA: TGTGCCAGCTCACCACCCCCTGGCTCCTACAATGAGCAGTTCTTC.

The V gene is TRBV7-3, the J gene TRBJ2-1; D possibly matches TRBD1 or TRBD2 (6 bases each). The CDR3 runs to 16 residues. Germline assignment: CDR1 SGHTA and CDR2 FQGTGA. V was pared by 5 bases and J by 3 bases, with 17 bases between. CDR3 coding DNA: TGTGCCAGCAGCCCAGGGGTGTTAGCGGACTACAATGAGCAGTTCTTC. It is translated as CASSPGVLADYNEQFF.

V and J are TRBV4-1 and TRBJ2-1; TRBD1 matches 8 bases. This CDR3 has 17 residues. Germline CDR1 MGHRA, CDR2 YSYEKL. V was clipped by 3 bases and J by 10 bases; unmatched bases: 17. CDR3: CASSHIIRDRRSKEQFF. The DNA for the CDR3 is TGCGCCAGCAGCCATATAATTCGGGACAGGAGAAGCAAGGAGCAGTTCTTC.

Notes on this clone: Other nucleotide sequences from this sample produce the same CDR3. The rearrangement uses TRBV7-2 and TRBJ2-7; D may be TRBD2 (6 bases). The V end lost 1 base, the J end lost 4 bases, and 14 bases lay between the germline ends. Germline-derived CDR1 and CDR2 are SGHTA and FQGNSA. This CDR3 is built from 15 residues. In DNA, the CDR3 is TGTGCCAGCAGCTTAGGGTCGGGAGTAGGATACGAGCAGTACTTC. It encodes CASSLGSGVGYEQYF.

This clone was detected once. V is TRBV5-1 and J is TRBJ2-2, with D possibly being TRBD2 (6 bases). The ends were cut back, 2 bases at V and 6 bases at J, with 14 bases in the middle. Looked up from germline, CDR1 is SGHRS and CDR2 is YFSETQ. The CDR3 contains 15 residues. This chain's CDR3 is CASSLRDSGAGELFF. Here the CDR3 DNA reads TGCGCCAGCAGCTTAAGGGACTCCGGGGCCGGGGAGCTGTTTTTT.

The chain employs TRBV29-1 and TRBJ2-5; possibly TRBD1 for D (5 bases). The closer fit of TRBJ2-7 to the DNA end suggests the J call may be wrong. In germline, CDR1 is SQVTM, CDR2 ANQGSEA. The CDR3 extends over 14 amino acids. DNA of the CDR3: TGCAGCGTTGGCTCTGGCAACAAGGGGTACGAGCAGTACTTC. As protein: CSVGSGNKGYEQYF.

The V and J genes are TRBV5-4 and TRBJ1-5; unclear D gene. Germline CDR1 reads SGHNT; CDR2 reads YYREEE (reference sequence). The CDR3 consists of 15 residues. Between the trimmed V and J ends, which lost 0 bases and 5 bases, there was a span of 12 bases. The DNA of the CDR3 is TGTGCCAGCAGCTTGGGGGGTCAGGTACATCAGCCCCAGCATTTT. This translates into CASSLGGQVHQPQHF.

This sequence joins TRBV18 and TRBJ2-7, with 11 bases lining up with TRBD1. This CDR3 has 15 residues. The V segment lost 3 bases and the J segment 5 bases; nucleotides outside the gene matches: 6. The V gene's germline CDR1 is KGHSH and CDR2 LQKENI. For the CDR3, the DNA is TGTGCCAGCTCACCCGCCGGACAGGGGGCGGACGAGCAGTACTTC. Amino acid sequence: CASSPAGQGADEQYF.

The chain employs TRBV7-8 and TRBJ2-7; D is possibly TRBD2 (6 bases). This CDR3 is built from 16 residues. Trimming cost V 3 bases and J 0 bases, with 15 bases left between them. Germline-derived CDR1 and CDR2 are SGHVS and FQNEAQ. CDR3 sequence (DNA): TGTGCCAGCAGCTTGGGTGTGGGACTGGACTCCTACGAGCAGTACTTC. Translation gives CASSLGVGLDSYEQYF.

Remarks on this clone: Other DNA sequences in this specimen translate into the identical CDR3. The chain has TRBV7-9 and TRBJ1-2; a weak D match, TRBD1 (5 bases). Germline CDR1 is SEHNR and CDR2 is FQNEAQ (reference sequence). This CDR3 comprises 12 residues. V lost 5 bases and J 3 bases, leaving 7 bases between the germline ends. This chain's CDR3 is CASSRGDYGYTF. DNA of the CDR3: TGTGCCAGCAGCCGAGGGGACTATGGCTACACCTTC.

The rearrangement uses TRBV14 and TRBJ1-1; maybe TRBD1 (5 bases). V was shortened by 6 bases and J by 9 bases, with 14 bases between the two germline ends. Germline V gene data show CDR1 as SGHDN and CDR2 as FVKESK. This CDR3 contains 12 residues. CDR3 loop: CASSLAGRKAFF. The CDR3 DNA reads TGTGCCAGCAGTCTGGCGGGACGGAAAGCTTTCTTT.